This T cell receptor beta chain was profiled in a study of blood T cell repertoires in COVID-19. Study-wide background: From the United States, Italy and Spain came samples of acute and convalescent COVID-19. Nucleic acid was either cDNA or gDNA, and it came from T cells, B-cell-depleted T cells, or PBMCs.

Trimming removed 3 bases from V and 4 bases from J, with 13 bases in between. CDR1 and CDR2 from the germline V gene are KGHSH and LQKENI. The CDR3 runs to 15 residues. Per the study methods: Estimation of nucleated cell counts relied on the amplification of reference gene primers. The method was immunoSEQ multiplex PCR; TCRdb's version includes in-frame clones alone and lacks a portion of them. V, J and clone size were drawn from that table, and D and trimming were deduced from the DNA. The data hold 120,000 to 150,000 clones, with around four fifths observed a single time. The TCR originated in a woman aged 40 to 50 with active or convalescent COVID-19. Sequenced: peripheral blood. V and J are TRBV18 and TRBJ1-5, with a possible D match to TRBD1 (6 bases). The DNA of the CDR3 is TGTGCCAGCTCACCGTTCAGGGGCAAAAATCAGCCCCAGCATTTT. Translated, it gives CASSPFRGKNQPQHF. Supplemented by reference TRBV18 and TRBJ1-5, the full variable domain reads NAGVMQNPRHLVRRRGQEARLRCSPMKGHSHVYWYRQLPEEGLKFMVYLQKENIIDESGMPKERFSAEFPKEGPSILRIQQVVRGDSAAYFCASSPFRGKNQPQHFGDGTRLSIL.